This note documents a single TCR beta chain sequence. The entry originates in a study of blood T cell repertoires in COVID-19. Turning to the study itself: Researchers got acute and convalescent COVID-19 samples from the United States, Italy and Spain. PBMCs, B-cell-depleted T cells, or T cells provided the cDNA or gDNA that made up the material.

V lost 3 bases and J lost 2; bases outside the gene matches: 8. CDR3 length: 17 residues. Germline V lookup: CDR1 MGHDK, CDR2 SYGVNS. Under the authors' procedure: Amplification with reference gene primers provided the estimates of nucleated cell counts. Clones were sequenced by immunoSEQ multiplex PCR, and TCRdb holds only the in-frame ones, with some missing. That table supplies the V and J calls and clone size; D and trimming were determined from the DNA. The sample yields tens of thousands of clones, about 92% seen once. This receptor was identified in a man between 50 and 59 years old with COVID-19, enrolled during active disease. Material: peripheral blood. The V and J genes are TRBV25-1 and TRBJ1-1; TRBD1 aligns across 11 bases. CDR3 in amino acids: CASSDPGTGGRNTEAFF. DNA for the CDR3: TGTGCCAGCAGTGATCCTGGGACAGGGGGACGAAACACTGAAGCTTTCTTT.